The rows below give T cell receptor beta chains drawn from one sample of a study of blood T cell repertoires in COVID-19. Using immunoSEQ multiplex PCR, the repertoire was profiled, and TCRdb retains in-frame clones only, with some absent. The sample lists about 160,000 clones; about 86% were seen once. Sequencing used PBMCs or T cells enriched from blood (not recorded which). The receptors derive from a man in his fifties who had recovered from COVID-19. Each CDR3 is given with its conserved first and last residue. D genes are given only for firm matches. The size entry is marked missing in some rows and otherwise reads once, few, many or a size class.

clone_size: once; j_call: TRBJ1-1; d_call: .; v_call: TRBV10-2; cdr3_length: 15; cdr3_aa: CASSGFGGRGTEAFF; cdr3_nt: TGCGCCAGCAGTGGGTTTGGGGGGCGGGGGACTGAAGCTTTCTTT
clone_size: .; j_call: TRBJ1-2; d_call: .; v_call: TRBV5-4; cdr3_length: 13; cdr3_aa: CASSFRSSDGYTF; cdr3_nt: TGTGCCAGCAGCTTTCGGAGCTCGGATGGCTACACCTTC
clone_size: .; j_call: TRBJ1-5; d_call: TRBD1; v_call: TRBV12-3/TRBV12-4; cdr3_length: 12; cdr3_aa: CASSQGVQPQHF; cdr3_nt: TGTGCCAGCAGCCAGGGGGTCCAGCCCCAGCATTTT
clone_size: .; j_call: TRBJ2-3; d_call: .; v_call: TRBV28; cdr3_length: 15; cdr3_aa: CASSQPPLEGGTQYF; cdr3_nt: TGTGCCAGCAGTCAGCCCCCCCTGGAGGGTGGGACGCAGTATTTT
clone_size: few; j_call: TRBJ2-3; d_call: .; v_call: TRBV6-6; cdr3_length: 15; cdr3_aa: CASSYSPRSTDTQYF; cdr3_nt: TGTGCCAGCAGTTACTCACCCAGGAGCACAGATACGCAGTATTTT
clone_size: .; j_call: TRBJ2-1; d_call: .; v_call: TRBV10-3; cdr3_length: 17; cdr3_aa: CAISDLSRGSSYNEQFF; cdr3_nt: TGTGCCATCAGCGACCTTTCCCGAGGGAGCTCCTACAATGAGCAGTTCTTC
clone_size: few; j_call: TRBJ1-3; d_call: .; v_call: TRBV11-2; cdr3_length: 16; cdr3_aa: CASSNHATNSGNTIYF; cdr3_nt: TGTGCCAGCAGCAACCACGCTACTAACTCTGGAAACACCATATATTTT
clone_size: .; j_call: TRBJ2-3; d_call: .; v_call: TRBV19; cdr3_length: 13; cdr3_aa: CASRPSYTDTQYF; cdr3_nt: TGTGCCAGTAGACCTAGCTACACAGATACGCAGTATTTT
clone_size: .; j_call: TRBJ1-2; d_call: .; v_call: TRBV2; cdr3_length: 12; cdr3_aa: CASRLDMMGYTF; cdr3_nt: TGTGCCAGCAGGCTTGACATGATGGGCTACACCTTC
clone_size: .; j_call: TRBJ2-5; d_call: .; v_call: TRBV5-1; cdr3_length: 15; cdr3_aa: CASRVGVLYQETQYF; cdr3_nt: TGCGCCAGCAGGGTGGGCGTATTGTACCAAGAGACCCAGTACTTC
clone_size: .; j_call: TRBJ1-2; d_call: .; v_call: TRBV12-5; cdr3_length: 11; cdr3_aa: CASGSGYGYTF; cdr3_nt: TGTGCTAGTGGTAGCGGCTATGGCTACACCTTC
clone_size: once; j_call: TRBJ1-6; d_call: .; v_call: TRBV6-5; cdr3_length: 14; cdr3_aa: CASSYVPGNSPLHF; cdr3_nt: TGTGCCAGCAGTTACGTGCCGGGAAATTCACCCCTCCACTTT
clone_size: few; j_call: TRBJ1-5; d_call: .; v_call: TRBV2; cdr3_length: 13; cdr3_aa: CASGTTGPRPQHF; cdr3_nt: TGTGCCAGCGGAACGACAGGTCCCCGGCCCCAGCATTTT
clone_size: once; j_call: TRBJ1-2; d_call: TRBD1; v_call: TRBV2; cdr3_length: 15; cdr3_aa: CASTVGQGGNYGYTF; cdr3_nt: TGTGCCAGCACCGTCGGACAGGGGGGTAACTATGGCTACACCTTC
clone_size: .; j_call: TRBJ2-1; d_call: .; v_call: TRBV5-6; cdr3_length: 15; cdr3_aa: CASSFRRSSYNEQFF; cdr3_nt: TGTGCCAGCAGCTTTAGGAGAAGCTCCTACAATGAGCAGTTCTTC
clone_size: few; j_call: TRBJ1-4; d_call: TRBD1; v_call: TRBV18; cdr3_length: 16; cdr3_aa: CASSPNRGTTNEKLFF; cdr3_nt: TGTGCCAGCTCACCGAACAGGGGGACGACTAATGAAAAACTGTTTTTT
clone_size: .; j_call: TRBJ1-6; d_call: TRBD1; v_call: TRBV5-5; cdr3_length: 16; cdr3_aa: CASRSTRDRVLSPLHF; cdr3_nt: TGTGCCAGCAGATCGACCCGGGACAGGGTATTATCACCCCTCCACTTT
clone_size: few; j_call: TRBJ2-7; d_call: TRBD1; v_call: TRBV29-1; cdr3_length: 13; cdr3_aa: CSVEGAGGVEQYF; cdr3_nt: TGCAGCGTTGAGGGGGCAGGGGGCGTCGAGCAGTACTTC
clone_size: .; j_call: TRBJ2-5; d_call: TRBD2; v_call: TRBV19; cdr3_length: 15; cdr3_aa: CASSSLAGGQETQYF; cdr3_nt: TGTGCCAGTAGTTCCCTAGCGGGGGGCCAAGAGACCCAGTACTTC
clone_size: .; j_call: TRBJ1-4; d_call: TRBD1; v_call: TRBV7-6; cdr3_length: 15; cdr3_aa: CASSSPRGGEEKLFF; cdr3_nt: TGTGCCAGCAGCTCACCCCGAGGGGGCGAAGAAAAACTGTTTTTT
clone_size: .; j_call: TRBJ2-3; d_call: TRBD2; v_call: TRBV13; cdr3_length: 16; cdr3_aa: CASSIGRGGGTDTQYF; cdr3_nt: TGTGCCAGCAGCATCGGACGGGGGGGCGGCACAGATACGCAGTATTTT
clone_size: .; j_call: TRBJ2-1; d_call: TRBD1; v_call: TRBV7-9; cdr3_length: 12; cdr3_aa: CASSRTGVEQFF; cdr3_nt: TGTGCCAGCAGCCGTACAGGGGTGGAGCAGTTCTTC
clone_size: .; j_call: TRBJ1-1; d_call: .; v_call: TRBV12-3/TRBV12-4; cdr3_length: 10; cdr3_aa: CASRGAEAFF; cdr3_nt: TGTGCCAGCCGGGGAGCTGAAGCTTTCTTT
clone_size: .; j_call: TRBJ2-7; d_call: .; v_call: TRBV6-6; cdr3_length: 15; cdr3_aa: CASSQTAQSSYEQYF; cdr3_nt: TGTGCCAGCAGCCAGACAGCCCAGAGCTCCTACGAGCAGTACTTC
clone_size: .; j_call: TRBJ1-6; d_call: TRBD1; v_call: TRBV18; cdr3_length: 14; cdr3_aa: CASSTDRKNSPLHF; cdr3_nt: TGTGCCAGCTCGACGGACAGGAAGAATTCACCCCTCCACTTT
clone_size: .; j_call: TRBJ1-2; d_call: .; v_call: TRBV30; cdr3_length: 13; cdr3_aa: CAWSGTGNYGYTF; cdr3_nt: TGTGCCTGGAGTGGGACGGGAAACTATGGCTACACCTTC
clone_size: .; j_call: TRBJ1-5; d_call: .; v_call: TRBV18; cdr3_length: 14; cdr3_aa: CASSPGGGHQPQHF; cdr3_nt: TGTGCCAGCTCACCTGGGGGAGGTCATCAGCCCCAGCATTTT
clone_size: .; j_call: TRBJ1-5; d_call: TRBD1; v_call: TRBV19; cdr3_length: 16; cdr3_aa: CASSIGGGQGSQPQHF; cdr3_nt: TGTGCCAGTAGTATCGGGGGGGGACAGGGAAGTCAGCCCCAGCATTTT